This T cell receptor beta chain appears in the sequencing data of a study of OX40 agonist ivuxolimab in advanced cancers. Germline CDR1 and CDR2: SGHDT and YYEEEE. Trimming removed 6 bases from V and 4 bases from J; junction bases left unmatched: 10. CDR3 length: 15 residues. The method was immunoSEQ multiplex PCR; TCRdb's version includes in-frame clones alone and lacks a portion of them. The sample comprises 52,000 or so clones, approximately 88% of which are singletons, and more than 9.5% rests with the top ten. The TCR originated in an adult with an advanced solid tumor such as melanoma, head and neck, liver or kidney cancer. The V gene is TRBV5-6, the J gene TRBJ1-1; 9 bases are shared with TRBD1. The input for sequencing was CD4+ or CD8+ T cells sorted from blood, taken in a trial of the OX40 agonist ivuxolimab. In DNA form, the CDR3 reads TGTGCCAGCAACTTACGGGACAGGGTATTCACTGAAGCTTTCTTT. Amino acid sequence: CASNLRDRVFTEAFF.